A single T cell receptor beta chain is shown here with its context. Its antigen is not identified. These data are taken from a study of cytomegalovirus exposure and HLA in healthy donors. General study findings and limits: The number of N-insertions in an Asian-associated ancestry cluster was reportedly below the roughly 700-donor mean in a later analysis. There were 164 TCR beta chains listed as cytomegalovirus-associated.

Per germline, CDR1 ENHRY and CDR2 SYGVKD. The CDR3 loop spans 12 amino acids. Trimming cost V 10 bases and J 0 bases; bases outside gene matches: 0. The PCR used 60 Vbeta and 13 Jbeta primers. Assay: immunoSEQ multiplex PCR; the TCRdb copy retains only in-frame clones and omits some. This table lists about 190,000 clones. This clonotype was obtained from a young man in good health and CMV-seronegative. The chain has TRBV10-3 and TRBJ2-7; 10 positions match TRBD2. Sequencing was done on a sample of PBMCs. CDR3 nucleotides: TGTGCCACTAGCGGGAGCTCCTACGAGCAGTACTTC. Translating it yields CATSGSSYEQYF.